A selection of T cell receptor beta chains follows, all from one sample in a study of cytomegalovirus exposure and HLA in healthy donors. Method: immunoSEQ multiplex PCR; TCRdb's copy keeps in-frame clones and lacks some. Of over 120,000 clones detected, roughly 79% appear once; the ten largest clones hold around 9.7%. The sample taken for sequencing was PBMCs. These TCRs come from a woman between 55 and 75 years old in good health and CMV-seropositive. Both conserved end residues are part of each CDR3. Only part of the rows carry a size: once, few, many, or a class if the clone is expanded.

clone size	V gene	CDR3 protein
-	TRBV7-9	CASTRLAGEQYF
-	TRBV11-2	CASSLPGVGAQEAFF
few	TRBV28	CASSFSRGRGQPQHF
-	TRBV7-9	CASSYVQGAGELFF
-	TRBV29-1	CSVATADYGYTF
-	TRBV27	CASSHTNTHRVDTEAFF
-	TRBV5-1	CASSPGGGSALREQYF
once	TRBV19	CASSASLASYEQYF
-	TRBV4-2	CASSPIAGEADEQYF
-	TRBV29-1	CSVEAQYTDTQYF
-	TRBV9	CASSTRLAEDTGELFF
-	TRBV5-1	CASSLKGRETQYF
few	TRBV27	CASSLFAGTYNEQFF
-	TRBV15	CATSRDHYEQYF
-	TRBV19	CASGLYNEQFF
-	TRBV29-1	CSVKPRTSFELFF
-	TRBV4-2	CASSQDLKQGDYGYTF
-	TRBV5-1	CASRTGGSDTQYF
-	TRBV4-1	CASSQGASGYEQYF
-	TRBV9	CASSVDSGTGGRYEQYF
-	TRBV7-9	CASSLGGLAVSYNEQFF
once	TRBV18	CASSDRRDTEAFF
-	TRBV2	CASSYREQTPYEQYF
-	TRBV13	CASSLGVTAQNEQYF
-	TRBV7-2	CASSLTAGVGSDTQYF
-	TRBV30	CAWSPPSTLLPGYF
once	TRBV29-1	CSVEDRSSGSTNEQFF
-	TRBV6-5	CASSSGPGTGGHEQYF
-	TRBV7-9	CASRRQGTPGELFF
-	TRBV27	CASSTPRGGASSYEQYF
-	TRBV11-2	CASSSGLSGGTDTQYF
-	TRBV27	CASSSAGVLTYNEQFF
-	TRBV6-4	CASSKGLAGVDEQFF
once	TRBV19	CASSSTGTSGSSYNEQFF
-	TRBV7-9	CASRSEAGFGNTIYF
-	TRBV7-9	CASTPQLAANNEQFF
-	TRBV9	CASSVVGTPYNEQFF
-	TRBV6-1	CASTPRDRASYEQYF
few	TRBV6-6	CASHRGDYNEQFF
-	TRBV5-1	CASSLKSGNTGELFF
-	TRBV7-9	CASSPLRVAGASLGNEQFF
-	TRBV27	CASSPDWGANYGYTF
-	TRBV19	CASSIGQGAGYGYTF
-	TRBV5-1	CASSSSGRASYEQYF
-	TRBV18	CASSPGTPSSYNEQFF
-	TRBV30	CAWSPRGGTGGNQPQHF
-	TRBV6-6	CASRETGNRGETQYF
-	TRBV2	CASSASGEGYTF
-	TRBV10-3	CAPFEAVAYEQYF
-	TRBV28	CASSLNRGYTNTGELFF
-	TRBV11-2	CASSYEQGYEQYF
-	TRBV7-2	CASSSPGTGLHYEQYF
-	TRBV11-3	CASSGGGTAFYEQYF
-	TRBV18	CASSPSGTGDYGYTF